The 31 T cell receptor beta chains listed next were all sequenced from one sample in a study of T cells in tuberculosis. TCRdb's copy holds only in-frame clones and misses some; the assay was immunoSEQ multiplex PCR. The table lists approximately 60,000 clones, around 86% of them singletons. After thawing and overnight rest, PBMC were stained with GMM-loaded CD1B tetramer, viability dye and anti-CD3 for sorting. C32 glucose monomycolate from Rhodococcus equi was loaded onto the CD1B tetramers. Source material: CD1b-GMM tetramer-negative cells sorted from PBMCs. The receptor set was obtained from an adult woman with latent tuberculosis.

V gene TRBV7-2 combines with J gene TRBJ1-5; 7 bases line up with TRBD1. The ends lost 7 bases at V and 4 bases at J; junction bases unmatched: 4. Germline V gene lookup returns CDR1 SGHTA and CDR2 FQGNSA. The CDR3 is 13 residues long. The CDR3 region is CASTWDRNQPQHF. The DNA of the CDR3 is TGTGCCAGCACCTGGGACAGAAATCAGCCCCAGCATTTT. The variable domain in full, with the rest retrieved from reference TRBV7-2 and TRBJ1-5, is GAGVSQSPSNKVTEKGKDVELRCDPISGHTALYWYRQSLGQGLEFLIYFQGNSAPDKSGLPSDRFSAERTGGSVSTLTIQRTQQEDSAVYLCASTWDRNQPQHFGDGTRLSIL.

The chain recombines TRBV5-1 with TRBJ1-5, with unresolved D. The V end was cut by 5 bases, the J end by 0 bases, with 12 bases between. The CDR3 totals 15 residues. The germline V gene has CDR1 SGHRS and CDR2 YFSETQ. The CDR3 reads CASRAAPGSNQPQHF. For the CDR3, the DNA is TGCGCCAGCAGAGCCGCACCGGGTAGCAATCAGCCCCAGCATTTT. Complete variable domain (other parts from reference TRBV5-1 and TRBJ1-5): KAGVTQTPRYLIKTRGQQVTLSCSPISGHRSVSWYQQTPGQGLQFLFEYFSETQRNKGNFPGRFSGRQFSNSRSEMNVSTLELGDSALYLCASRAAPGSNQPQHFGDGTRLSIL.

The chain uses TRBV27 and TRBJ1-1; possible D gene TRBD1, 5 bases. Per germline, CDR1 MNHEY and CDR2 SMNVEV (reference sequence). The V end lost 6 bases, the J end lost 1 base, and 12 bases lay between the germline ends. This CDR3 region has 14 residues. The DNA of the CDR3 is TGTGCCAGCAGCTTGACAGTTGCGAACACTGAAGCTTTCTTT. Protein: CASSLTVANTEAFF.

The chain employs TRBV28 and TRBJ2-2; TRBD1 matches 8 bases. The CDR3 consists of 14 residues. The V gene's germline CDR1 is MDHEN and CDR2 SYDVKM. V lost 8 bases, J lost 3 bases, and 5 bases stayed unmatched. This CDR3 reads CASGQGAYTGELFF. The CDR3 DNA is TGTGCCAGCGGGCAGGGGGCATACACCGGGGAGCTGTTTTTT.

J is TRBJ2-2 and V is TRBV7-2, with D maybe TRBD2 (6 bases). This CDR3 spans 14 amino acids. V lost 5 bases to trimming and J lost 6 bases, with 13 bases between them. Germline V lookup: CDR1 SGHTA, CDR2 FQGNSA. DNA of the CDR3: TGTGCCAGCAGCCCGACTTCTAGCGCCGGGGAGCTGTTTTTT. Translated, it gives CASSPTSSAGELFF.

The chain employs TRBV6-8 and TRBJ2-5, with 7 bases aligning to TRBD1. The CDR3 spans 13 residues. With V trimmed by 8 bases and J by 2 bases, 5 bases remained unmatched. Germline V gives CDR1 MNHGY, CDR2 SAAAGT. In DNA, the CDR3 is TGTGCCAGCCTGGACAGGCGTCAAGAGACCCAGTACTTC. Residues: CASLDRRQETQYF.

The rearrangement links TRBV5-6 to TRBJ2-2; TRBD1 might be the D (6 bases). V was shortened by 5 bases and J by 1 base, with 18 bases between the two germline ends. CDR1 is SGHDT, CDR2 YYEEEE, per germline. The CDR3 loop spans 17 amino acids. The CDR3 spells CASSSGQIRLNTGELFF. Written as DNA, the CDR3 is TGTGCCAGCAGTTCAGGACAGATTAGGCTGAACACCGGGGAGCTGTTTTTT.

The chain recombines TRBV6-1 with TRBJ2-1; 11 bases map to TRBD2. The CDR3 has 18 residues. Per the germline V gene, CDR1 is MNHNS and CDR2 is SASEGT. The J segment lost 0 bases and the V segment lost 4 bases, leaving 8 bases of the junction unmatched. CDR3 region: CASSGRTSGLGSYNEQFF. As DNA, the CDR3 is TGTGCCAGCAGTGGACGGACTAGCGGGTTGGGCTCCTACAATGAGCAGTTCTTC.

This chain links TRBV18 with TRBJ2-2; perhaps TRBD2 as D (6 bases). V lost 5 bases, J lost 3 bases, and 19 bases lay in between. The CDR3 spans 17 residues. The germline V gene has CDR1 KGHSH and CDR2 LQKENI. The CDR3 spells CASSATTSWGHTGELFF. The DNA for the CDR3 is TGTGCCAGCTCAGCGACGACTAGTTGGGGCCACACCGGGGAGCTGTTTTTT.

This chain connects TRBV7-8 to TRBJ2-7, with D possibly being TRBD1 (6 bases). Germline V gene data show CDR1 as SGHVS and CDR2 as FQNEAQ. The CDR3 totals 16 residues. V was trimmed by 5 bases and J by 2 bases, leaving 19 bases between them. CDR3 amino acids: CASSPQGSLGTYEQYF. DNA for the CDR3: TGTGCCAGCAGCCCTCAGGGGAGTTTGGGGACCTACGAGCAGTACTTC. The whole variable domain, remainder taken from reference TRBV7-8 and TRBJ2-7, is GAGVSQSPRYKVAKRGQDVALRCDPISGHVSLFWYQQALGQGPEFLTYFQNEAQLDKSGLPSDRFFAERPEGSVSTLKIQRTQQEDSAVYLCASSPQGSLGTYEQYFGPGTRLTVT.

The CDR3: CASRGQGQGEQYF. In DNA form, the CDR3 reads TGTGCCAGCAGGGGACAGGGCCAGGGCGAGCAGTACTTC. The rearrangement links TRBV2 to TRBJ2-7; 9 bases match TRBD1. CDR3 length: 13 residues. The V segment lost 6 bases and the J segment 6 bases; nucleotides outside the gene matches: 6. The germline V gene encodes CDR1 SNHLY and CDR2 FYNNEI.

The CDR3 reads CASSQETRGGHNEQFF. The CDR3, as DNA: TGCGCCAGCAGCCAAGAGACCCGGGGGGGCCATAATGAGCAGTTCTTC. The V and J genes are TRBV4-3 and TRBJ2-1; 8 bases align to TRBD2. The CDR3 runs 16 residues. The V gene's germline CDR1 is LGHNA and CDR2 YSLEER. Losses at the gene ends were 0 bases for V and 7 bases for J; bases not matched to a gene: 8.

The rearrangement links TRBV6-1 to TRBJ1-1; tentatively, D is TRBD1 (5 bases). Germline lookup yields CDR1 MNHNS and CDR2 SASEGT. Trimming stripped 6 bases from V and 11 bases from J, with 19 bases between. The CDR3 contains 13 residues. The CDR3 loop reads CASSVTSSGWAFF. The CDR3 bases are TGTGCCAGCAGCGTAACGTCATCAGGGTGGGCTTTCTTT.

This chain links TRBV7-9 with TRBJ2-7; TRBD1 agrees at 7 bases. V shed 3 bases, J shed 6 bases, and the junction held 5 bases outside the gene matches. Germline loops: CDR1 SEHNR, CDR2 FQNEAQ (reference sequence). The CDR3 loop spans 13 amino acids. The CDR3 DNA follows: TGTGCCAGCAGCTTTACAGGGGTTCGCGAGCAGTACTTC. It specifies CASSFTGVREQYF.

The genes are TRBV12-5 and TRBJ1-6, with a possible D match to TRBD1 (6 bases). Trimming shortened V by 5 bases and J by 5 bases, and 25 bases separated the two germline ends. The CDR3 runs to 19 residues. Germline CDR1 LGHNT, CDR2 FRNRAP. CDR3 DNA: TGTGCTAGTGGTCCTGTGGGGGTTGGGCAGGGGCTTAATAATTCACCCCTCCACTTT. Residues: CASGPVGVGQGLNNSPLHF.

The chain carries TRBV6-1 and TRBJ1-1, with D possibly matching TRBD1 (6 bases). This CDR3 has 14 residues. Trimming took off 6 bases at V and 10 bases at J, with 21 bases between the two ends. Germline CDR1 and CDR2: MNHNS and SASEGT. As DNA, the CDR3 is TGTGCCAGCAGGTCAGGGGCCACGGGGTACAGAGCTTTCTTT. Residues: CASRSGATGYRAFF.

The chain is built from TRBV6-5 and TRBJ2-7, with 7 bases fitting TRBD1. The length of the CDR3 is 14 residues. Per the germline V gene, CDR1 is MNHEY and CDR2 is SVGAGI. Trimming removed 0 bases from V and 3 bases from J; junction bases left unmatched: 2. CDR3 nucleotides: TGTGCCAGCAGTTACTCGGGGGACAGCTACGAGCAGTACTTC. Residues: CASSYSGDSYEQYF.

This clone was seen just once. V and J are TRBV19 and TRBJ1-5; 8 nucleotides line up with TRBD1. Germline CDR1 and CDR2: LNHDA and SQIVND (reference sequence). This CDR3 comprises 15 residues. Unmatched junction bases numbered 3, after V lost 4 bases and J lost 1 base. CDR3 nucleotide sequence: TGTGCCAGTAGTACTAGGACAGGGAGCAATCAGCCCCAGCATTTT. Its translation: CASSTRTGSNQPQHF.

This clone appeared a few times. V usage is TRBV11-2 and J usage is TRBJ1-6; unclear D gene. Germline CDR1 and CDR2: SGHAT and FQNNGV. The CDR3 extends over 13 amino acids. Between the trimmed V and J ends, which lost 3 bases and 10 bases, there was a span of 10 bases. The CDR3 DNA sequence: TGTGCCAGCAGCTTCGGTTTTCAATCACCCCTCCACTTT. Amino acid sequence: CASSFGFQSPLHF.

J is TRBJ2-3 and V is TRBV25-1, with TRBD2 matching over 9 bases. There are 15 residues in the CDR3. V shed 5 bases and J 6 bases; nucleotides not matched to a gene: 9. The germline CDR1 and CDR2 sequences are MGHDK and SYGVNS. The CDR3 protein is CASSSTSGSADTQYF. DNA for the CDR3: TGTGCCAGCAGTAGCACTAGCGGGTCTGCGGATACGCAGTATTTT.

Of note for this clone: Given the absence of the conserved phenylalanine or tryptophan at the CDR3 end, a read error is likely. Because the CDR3's place on the DNA is in doubt, the DNA is left out and the CDR3 is given as listed by TCRdb. The chain links TRBV12-1 to TRBJ2-7; the DNA was not compared with TRBD2, the D call given in the table. TRBV12-1 has pseudogene status. The CDR3 is 13 amino acids in total, end residues counted. The CDR3 is CASSSAGTSGSRI.

This chain joins TRBV7-8 and TRBJ1-4, with D tentatively TRBD1 (5 bases). The germline V gene encodes CDR1 SGHVS and CDR2 FQNEAQ. Trimming shortened V by 5 bases and J by 6 bases, and 19 bases separated the two germline ends. The CDR3 sequence is 16 residues long. In DNA, the CDR3 is TGTGCCAGCAGCCTACCGATAGGGGCAGGGCATGAAAAACTGTTTTTT. Translated, it gives CASSLPIGAGHEKLFF. The entire variable domain, with the rest obtained from reference TRBV7-8 and TRBJ1-4, is as follows: GAGVSQSPRYKVAKRGQDVALRCDPISGHVSLFWYQQALGQGPEFLTYFQNEAQLDKSGLPSDRFFAERPEGSVSTLKIQRTQQEDSAVYLCASSLPIGAGHEKLFFGSGTQLSVL.

The gene calls are TRBV19 and TRBJ2-2, with 9 positions matching TRBD1. Germline V gene sequence: CDR1 LNHDA, CDR2 SQIVND (reference sequence). The V gene end was trimmed by 3 bases and the J gene end by 5 bases; junction bases not matched to a gene: 4. The length of the CDR3 is 15 residues. The CDR3 DNA reads as TGTGCCAGTAGTATGGGACAGGGTTATACCGGGGAGCTGTTTTTT. This encodes CASSMGQGYTGELFF.

This chain joins TRBV5-8 and TRBJ2-6, with a weak D call TRBD1 (5 bases). CDR1 and CDR2 from the germline V gene are SGHTS and YDEGEE. V gave up 1 base and J gave up 0 bases, with 17 bases separating them. The CDR3 is 19 amino acids. The CDR3 region has the DNA TGTGCCAGCAGCTTGTCGGTCGGTGTCAGGGCCTCTGGGGCCAACGTCCTGACTTTC. This codes for CASSLSVGVRASGANVLTF.

This sequence joins TRBV5-1 and TRBJ2-2, with D possibly TRBD1 on 5 matching bases. This CDR3 region has 18 residues. Germline V gene lookup returns CDR1 SGHRS and CDR2 YFSETQ. V was trimmed by 0 bases and J by 2 bases, leaving 17 bases between them. The CDR3 DNA sequence: TGCGCCAGCAGCTTGGCAGTCACTACAGGAGCAAACACCGGGGAGCTGTTTTTT. Translated: CASSLAVTTGANTGELFF.

The rearrangement uses TRBV9 and TRBJ2-5, with 7 bases matching TRBD1. The V gene's germline CDR1 is SGDLS and CDR2 YYNGEE. CDR3 size: 15 residues. Losses at the gene ends were 4 bases for V and 5 bases for J; bases not matched to a gene: 11. This chain's CDR3 is CASSPGPTGSETQYF. Written as DNA, the CDR3 is TGTGCCAGCAGCCCCGGCCCGACAGGGAGTGAGACCCAGTACTTC.

The chain links TRBV7-2 to TRBJ1-2; 9 bases are shared with TRBD1. The V and J ends lost 4 bases and 7 bases, in that order; junction bases with no gene match: 7. The CDR3 runs 14 residues. The V gene's germline CDR1 is SGHTA and CDR2 FQGNSA. CDR3 DNA: TGTGCCAGCAGCTCTGGGACAGGGAATTCTGGCTACACCTTC. Residues: CASSSGTGNSGYTF.

This chain links TRBV27 with TRBJ1-3, with 9 positions matching TRBD1. Unmatched junction bases numbered 3, after V lost 2 bases and J lost 4 bases. The CDR3 runs 15 residues. The V gene's germline CDR1 is MNHEY and CDR2 SMNVEV (reference sequence). Here the CDR3 reads CASSLEQGAGNTIYF. CDR3 nucleotides: TGTGCCAGCAGTTTAGAACAGGGGGCGGGAAACACCATATATTTT.

The rearrangement links TRBV11-3 to TRBJ1-2; D unresolved. The germline CDR1 and CDR2 sequences are SGHNT and YENEEA. With 0 bases removed from V and 6 bases from J, the gap between germline ends came to 5 bases. This CDR3 contains 12 residues. CDR3: CASSLDRDGYTF. The CDR3 DNA is TGTGCCAGCAGCTTAGACCGGGATGGCTACACCTTC.

The rearrangement joins TRBV28 to TRBJ2-6; maybe TRBD1 (5 bases). V lost 6 bases to trimming and J lost 0 bases, with 9 bases between them. The CDR3 totals 15 residues. Germline-derived CDR1 and CDR2 are MDHEN and SYDVKM. CDR3 sequence: CASSPDSSGANVLTF. DNA of the CDR3: TGTGCCAGCAGCCCAGACAGCTCTGGGGCCAACGTCCTGACTTTC.

The chain joins TRBV18 to TRBJ1-1, with D unresolved. This CDR3 is built from 13 residues. CDR1 is KGHSH and CDR2 is LQKENI in the germline V gene. V lost 4 bases to trimming and J lost 4 bases, with 10 bases between them. The CDR3 DNA follows: TGTGCCAGCTCACGTCCGGGTGGCACTGAAGCTTTCTTT. Amino acids: CASSRPGGTEAFF.